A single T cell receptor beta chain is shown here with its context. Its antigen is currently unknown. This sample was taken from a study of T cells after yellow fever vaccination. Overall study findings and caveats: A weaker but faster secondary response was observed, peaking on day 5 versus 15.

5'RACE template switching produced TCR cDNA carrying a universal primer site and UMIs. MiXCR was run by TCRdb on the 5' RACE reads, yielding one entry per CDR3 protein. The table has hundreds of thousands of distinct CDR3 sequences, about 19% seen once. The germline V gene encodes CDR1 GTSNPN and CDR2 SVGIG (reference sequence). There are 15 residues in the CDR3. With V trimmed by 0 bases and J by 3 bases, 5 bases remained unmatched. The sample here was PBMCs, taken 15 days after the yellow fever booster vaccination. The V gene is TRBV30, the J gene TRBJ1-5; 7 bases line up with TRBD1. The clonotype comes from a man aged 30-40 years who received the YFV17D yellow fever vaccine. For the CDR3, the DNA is TGTGCCTGGAGTGTAGGGCAGGGGGACAATCAGCCCCAGCATTTT. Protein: CAWSVGQGDNQPQHF.